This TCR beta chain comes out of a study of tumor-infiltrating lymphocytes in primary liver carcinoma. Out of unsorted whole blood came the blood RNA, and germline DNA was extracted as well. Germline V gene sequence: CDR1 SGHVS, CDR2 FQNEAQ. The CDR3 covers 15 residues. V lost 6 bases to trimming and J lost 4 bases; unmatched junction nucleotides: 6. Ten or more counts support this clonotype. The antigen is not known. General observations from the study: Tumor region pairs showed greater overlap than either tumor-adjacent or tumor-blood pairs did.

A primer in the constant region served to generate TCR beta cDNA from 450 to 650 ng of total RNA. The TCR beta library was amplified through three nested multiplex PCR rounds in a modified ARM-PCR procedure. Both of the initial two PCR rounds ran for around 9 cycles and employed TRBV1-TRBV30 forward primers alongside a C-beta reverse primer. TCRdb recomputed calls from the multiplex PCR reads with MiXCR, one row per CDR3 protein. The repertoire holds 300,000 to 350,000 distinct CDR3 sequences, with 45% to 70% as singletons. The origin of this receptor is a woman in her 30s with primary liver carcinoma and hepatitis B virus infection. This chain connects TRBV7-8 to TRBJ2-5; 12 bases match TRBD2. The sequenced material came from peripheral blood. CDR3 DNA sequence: TGTGCCAGCAGAGATATGGGACTAGCGGGAGAGACCCAGTACTTC. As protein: CASRDMGLAGETQYF.